A selection of T cell receptor beta chains follows, all from one sample in a study of OX40 agonist ivuxolimab in advanced cancers. This table comes from immunoSEQ multiplex PCR, and its TCRdb copy is limited to in-frame clones, with some not included. Of roughly 71,000 clones listed, approximately 88% were seen once; the top ten hold approximately 0.5%. The sample here was CD4+ or CD8+ T cells sorted from blood, taken in a trial of the OX40 agonist ivuxolimab. All receptors come from an adult with an advanced solid tumor such as melanoma, head and neck, liver or kidney cancer. CDR3s include the opening cysteine and the closing phenylalanine or tryptophan. Each record gives: J gene, clone size, V gene, D gene, CDR3 DNA, CDR3 protein. D genes are given only for firm matches. Some rows have no size entry. The others give once, few or many, or a class for an expanded clone.

j_gene: TRBJ1-2; abundance: NA; v_gene: TRBV5-5; d_gene: TRBD1; CDR3nt: TGTGCCAGCAGCTTGTGGGACAGGGGCTATGGCTACACCTTC; CDR3aa: CASSLWDRGYGYTF
j_gene: TRBJ2-6; abundance: NA; v_gene: TRBV14; d_gene: NA; CDR3nt: TGTGCCAGCAGCCAAGGGACTGGCCCTAGCTCTGGGGCCAACGTCCTGACTTTC; CDR3aa: CASSQGTGPSSGANVLTF
j_gene: TRBJ1-2; abundance: NA; v_gene: TRBV7-9; d_gene: NA; CDR3nt: TGTGCCAGCAGCTTAGAAGCAGGCTATGGCTACACCTTC; CDR3aa: CASSLEAGYGYTF
j_gene: TRBJ1-1; abundance: NA; v_gene: TRBV27; d_gene: TRBD1; CDR3nt: TGTGCCAGCACCCCACAGGGGGCGAACACTGAAGCTTTCTTT; CDR3aa: CASTPQGANTEAFF
j_gene: TRBJ2-1; abundance: NA; v_gene: TRBV7-2; d_gene: NA; CDR3nt: TGTGCCAGCAGCCAAGCCGCTGGGGAGCAGTTCTTC; CDR3aa: CASSQAAGEQFF
j_gene: TRBJ2-1; abundance: NA; v_gene: TRBV5-4; d_gene: TRBD2; CDR3nt: TGTGCCAGCAGCACCGGACTAGCGGGGTCCTCCTACAATGAGCAGTTCTTC; CDR3aa: CASSTGLAGSSYNEQFF
j_gene: TRBJ1-1; abundance: NA; v_gene: TRBV7-9; d_gene: TRBD1; CDR3nt: TGTGCCAGCAGTAGGACAGGCCTCAGGGACACTGAAGCTTTCTTT; CDR3aa: CASSRTGLRDTEAFF
j_gene: TRBJ1-1; abundance: NA; v_gene: TRBV4-2; d_gene: TRBD1; CDR3nt: TGTGCCAGCAGCCAAGGGACAGGGGCTGAAGCTTTCTTT; CDR3aa: CASSQGTGAEAFF
j_gene: TRBJ1-6; abundance: NA; v_gene: TRBV7-9; d_gene: NA; CDR3nt: TGTGCCAGCGGCAGGGAAAATTCACCCCTCCACTTT; CDR3aa: CASGRENSPLHF
j_gene: TRBJ2-7; abundance: NA; v_gene: TRBV14; d_gene: NA; CDR3nt: TGTGCCAGCAGCCAAGATTGGGCGGACGAGCAGTACTTC; CDR3aa: CASSQDWADEQYF
j_gene: TRBJ2-2; abundance: NA; v_gene: TRBV25-1; d_gene: NA; CDR3nt: TGTGCCAGCAGTGGTTTTAGTGGGACACTCACCGGGGAGCTGTTTTTT; CDR3aa: CASSGFSGTLTGELFF
j_gene: TRBJ2-5; abundance: NA; v_gene: TRBV2; d_gene: TRBD1; CDR3nt: TGTGCCATCAGAGAAGGGACAGGCCAAGAGACCCAGTACTTC; CDR3aa: CAIREGTGQETQYF
j_gene: TRBJ2-5; abundance: NA; v_gene: TRBV6-5; d_gene: NA; CDR3nt: TGTGCCAGCAGTTACGGGGGGCAAGAGACCCAGTACTTC; CDR3aa: CASSYGGQETQYF
j_gene: TRBJ1-5; abundance: once; v_gene: TRBV19; d_gene: NA; CDR3nt: TGTGCCAGTAGTATAGATCTACGGGTTAATCAGCCCCAGCATTTT; CDR3aa: CASSIDLRVNQPQHF
j_gene: TRBJ1-2; abundance: few; v_gene: TRBV7-9; d_gene: NA; CDR3nt: TGTGCCAGCAGCTTTGCTGCGGGAGGCTACACCTTC; CDR3aa: CASSFAAGGYTF
j_gene: TRBJ1-5; abundance: NA; v_gene: TRBV27; d_gene: NA; CDR3nt: TGTGCCAGCAGTTTATCGAACAGTAACAATCAGCCCCAGCATTTT; CDR3aa: CASSLSNSNNQPQHF
j_gene: TRBJ1-6; abundance: NA; v_gene: TRBV15; d_gene: TRBD1; CDR3nt: TGTGCCACCAGCAGAGGGGGACAGGGGTCACCCCTCCACTTT; CDR3aa: CATSRGGQGSPLHF